What follows are 3 T cell receptor beta chains derived from one specimen sequenced in a study of cytomegalovirus exposure and HLA in healthy donors. This PCR relied on a set of 60 Vbeta primers and 13 Jbeta primers. Some clones are missing from TCRdb's copy, which holds only in-frame ones; the method was immunoSEQ multiplex PCR. Of about 160,000 clones listed, under 80% are singletons. Sequenced: PBMCs. All receptors come from a female donor in good health and CMV-seronegative.

For this clone: Germline and junction disagree at one end, which may indicate a read error. The chain couples TRBV5-1 to TRBJ1-1, with D perhaps matching TRBD1 (5 bases). CDR1 SGHRS and CDR2 YFSETQ come from the germline V gene. The CDR3 is made up of 13 amino acids. This CDR3 is CASSLESRGLFHW. The CDR3 DNA reads TGCGCCAGCAGCTTAGAATCGCGGGGACTTTTTCATTGG.

The V and J genes are TRBV9 and TRBJ1-1; D might be TRBD1 (6 bases). Germline assignment: CDR1 SGDLS and CDR2 YYNGEE. V lost 0 bases, J lost 7 bases, and 13 bases lay in between. The CDR3 consists of 14 residues. For the CDR3, the DNA is TGTGCCAGCAGCGTAGATGCAGGGGCCGGTGAAGCTTTCTTT. Translating it yields CASSVDAGAGEAFF.

This chain links TRBV12-5 with TRBJ2-7; D not certain. With 2 bases removed from V and 5 bases from J, the gap between germline ends came to 13 bases. The V gene's germline CDR1 is LGHNT and CDR2 FRNRAP. This CDR3 spans 14 amino acids. The chain's CDR3 is CASGLHPNTHEQYF. The CDR3 bases are TGTGCTAGTGGTTTGCACCCTAATACCCACGAGCAGTACTTC.